These 12 T cell receptor beta chains were all obtained from the same sample, sequenced in a study of blood T cell repertoires in COVID-19. The protocol was immunoSEQ multiplex PCR, while the TCRdb copy is restricted to in-frame clones and leaves out a portion. The sample holds nearly 40,000 clones, about four fifths seen once. Sequencing was done on a sample of peripheral blood. These receptors were taken from a man older than 75 with active or convalescent COVID-19.

The chain links TRBV28 to TRBJ1-2; 7 nucleotides agree with TRBD1. The CDR3 has 15 amino acids. Germline CDR1 is MDHEN and CDR2 is SYDVKM. Unmatched junction bases numbered 14, after V lost 7 bases and J lost 6 bases. DNA of the CDR3: TGTGCCAGCACCCCCTCGGGAGGGGGCAGGGATGGCTACACCTTC. This encodes CASTPSGGGRDGYTF.

Here the CDR3 reads CASSLRGTTEAFF. As DNA, the CDR3 is TGTGCCAGCAGCCTCAGGGGTACCACTGAAGCTTTCTTT. The chain links TRBV2 to TRBJ1-1; D perhaps matches TRBD1 (6 bases). Germline assignment: CDR1 SNHLY and CDR2 FYNNEI. Trimming removed 6 bases from V and 4 bases from J, with 12 bases in between. This CDR3 has 13 residues.

V gene TRBV4-1 combines with J gene TRBJ1-1; 8 bases map to TRBD1. The junction had 2 bases not matched to a gene; V was cut back by 4 bases and J by 1 base. The CDR3 totals 14 residues. Germline V CDR1 and CDR2: MGHRA, YSYEKL. The CDR3 bases are TGCGCCAGCAGCCCCGGACAGGGGAACACTGAAGCTTTCTTT. Translating gives CASSPGQGNTEAFF.

The chain has TRBV12-3 or TRBV12-4 and TRBJ2-3; 8 nucleotides match TRBD1. V shed 3 bases and J 11 bases; nucleotides not matched to a gene: 4. CDR3 size: 12 residues. The CDR3 DNA reads TGTGCCAGCAGTTTTTCGGACAGGGTGCAGTATTTT. Its protein is CASSFSDRVQYF.

The V gene is TRBV7-3, the J gene TRBJ2-1; 14 bases line up with TRBD2. Losses at the gene ends were 5 bases for V and 8 bases for J; bases not matched to a gene: 8. From germline, CDR1 is SGHTA and CDR2 FQGTGA. The CDR3 is 16 residues long. The CDR3 is CASSPRLAGGADEQFF. CDR3 nucleotides: TGTGCCAGCAGCCCCCGACTAGCGGGAGGGGCCGATGAGCAGTTCTTC.

V usage is TRBV16 and J usage is TRBJ2-5, with D tentatively TRBD2 (5 bases). This CDR3 region has 12 residues. Germline CDR1 and CDR2: KGHSY and FQNENV. V gave up 7 bases and J gave up 4 bases, with 10 bases separating them. The CDR3 region is CASTLARETQYF. The CDR3 bases are TGTGCCAGCACCCTAGCAAGAGAGACCCAGTACTTC.

This chain connects TRBV9 to TRBJ2-1; TRBD1 agrees at 7 bases. The CDR3 loop spans 15 amino acids. V was pared by 0 bases and J by 4 bases, with 4 bases of the junction left unmatched. The germline gives CDR1 SGDLS, CDR2 YYNGEE. CDR3 nucleotides: TGTGCCAGCAGCGTAGAGGACAGGACGTACAATGAGCAGTTCTTC. Amino acid sequence: CASSVEDRTYNEQFF.

The rearrangement links TRBV7-8 to TRBJ1-2; TRBD1 is a possible D gene (6 bases). This CDR3 has 15 residues. In germline, CDR1 is SGHVS, CDR2 FQNEAQ. Trimming left V 1 base short and J 1 base short, with 10 bases between. In DNA, the CDR3 is TGTGCCAGCAGCTTAGGGGCAGGGGTTAACTATGGCTACACCTTC. The encoded protein is CASSLGAGVNYGYTF.

V is TRBV24-1 and J is TRBJ2-1, with TRBD1 matching 12 bases. The CDR3 contains 15 residues. V lost 3 bases, J lost 8 bases, and 4 bases stayed unmatched. Germline V gene data show CDR1 as KGHDR and CDR2 as SFDVKD. This chain's CDR3 is CATSDAGTGGDEQFF. The CDR3 coding sequence is TGTGCCACCAGTGATGCCGGGACAGGGGGCGATGAGCAGTTCTTC.

The chain recombines TRBV11-2 with TRBJ1-6; 10 bases fit TRBD1. CDR3 size: 16 residues. V lost 2 bases to trimming and J lost 11 bases; unmatched junction nucleotides: 9. CDR1 and CDR2 from the germline V gene are SGHAT and FQNNGV. CDR3 DNA: TGTGCCAGCAGCTTATGGGACAGGGGTTTAGAGGCACCCCTCCACTTT. Translating it yields CASSLWDRGLEAPLHF.

The gene calls are TRBV19 and TRBJ2-7; D is perhaps TRBD2 (6 bases). CDR1 and CDR2 from the germline V gene are LNHDA and SQIVND (reference sequence). Trimming left V 6 bases short and J 0 bases short, with 9 bases between. This CDR3 spans 13 amino acids. In DNA, the CDR3 is TGTGCCAGTAGCCCCGGGAGCTCCTACGAGCAGTACTTC. Amino acid sequence: CASSPGSSYEQYF.

This rearrangement joins TRBV29-1 to TRBJ2-3; 9 bases map to TRBD2. Germline V gene data show CDR1 as SQVTM and CDR2 as ANQGSEA. The CDR3 sequence is 13 residues long. The V gene end was trimmed by 7 bases and the J gene end by 4 bases; junction bases not matched to a gene: 6. Here the CDR3 reads CSGASGKADTQYF. The CDR3 region has the DNA TGCAGCGGCGCTAGCGGGAAGGCAGATACGCAGTATTTT.